What follows is one TCR beta chain and its context. No antigen is known for it. Given the absence of the conserved phenylalanine or tryptophan at the CDR3 end, a read error is likely. A modified ARM-PCR protocol with three rounds of nested PCR amplified TCRbeta. TCRdb redid the calling of the multiplex PCR reads with MiXCR, one entry per CDR3 protein. The sample holds around 100,000 distinct CDR3 sequences; 65% are singletons and the top ten take approximately 18%. This entry is derived from a study of tumor and adjacent non-tumor tissue in lung cancer. This CDR3 has 17 residues. Deletions cut 0 bases from V and 0 bases from J, with 14 bases between. CDR1 is MNHNS and CDR2 is SASEGT in the germline V gene. RNA was extracted from bulk tissue without any cell sorting. This non-tumor lung sample came from over 3 cm beyond the tumor edge. Notes on the study in general: Significantly higher TCR diversity was found in tumor than normal lung. Tumor TCR diversity, when higher, was linked to shorter survival. Normal lung showed higher cumulative top 100 clone frequency than tumor.

Sequencing used distant non-tumor lung tissue. The sequence derives from a man in his thirties or forties with non-small cell lung cancer. V usage is TRBV6-1 and J usage is TRBJ2-5; the D is unclear. As DNA, the CDR3 is TGTGCCAGCAGTGAAGCCGAGGCTGTCCGGAACCAAGAGACCCAGTACCTC. It yields the protein CASSEAEAVRNQETQYL.